This TCR beta chain was sequenced during a study of response to subunit inactivated influenza vaccine. Study conclusions and caveats: There was a suggestion from the authors that each seasonal influenza vaccination recruits few new T cells.

This CDR3 is built from 17 residues. V was shortened by 3 bases and J by 0 bases, with 16 bases between the two germline ends. Per the germline V gene, CDR1 is MNHEY and CDR2 is SMNVEV (reference sequence). For this clonotype: The antigen is unknown.

One entry per CDR3 protein results from TCRdb running MiXCR on the RT-PCR reads. The sample carries approximately 680,000 distinct CDR3 sequences, 15% to 19% recorded once. The source is a man aged 50-60 years who received an inactivated influenza vaccine. This chain links TRBV27 with TRBJ2-3, with D maybe TRBD2 (5 bases). The sequencing used PBMCs from blood, collected approximately 13 days after vaccination. In DNA, the CDR3 is TGTGCCAGCAGTTTGGTGATGGCTAGCCCTAGCACAGATACGCAGTATTTT. Translated, it gives CASSLVMASPSTDTQYF.